A single sample gave rise to the 13 T cell receptor beta chains below, sequenced in a study of vaccination effects on CD4 cells after COVID-19 (dated by TCRdb to between 2021 and 2024). In the ViraFEST assay, PBMC were stimulated with viral peptide pools, and TCR sequencing was then used to find antigen-specific CD4+ T cell clonotypes based on their expansion. After around ten days of culture, CD4+ T cells were isolated with the EasySep CD4+ T cell isolation kit. Convalescent patients had PCR-confirmed SARS-CoV-2 infection between March and December 2020, before Alpha, Beta and Delta variants emerged in the United States. Participants received two doses of either the BNT162b2 or the mRNA-1273 mRNA SARS-CoV-2 vaccine. Their recognized antigens are unknown. The library was obtained by the immunoSEQ multiplex PCR assay. Held by TCRdb, this immuneACCESS table contains in-frame sequences only and omits some clones. Under half of the omission traces to an unresolved V gene where checked; the cause of the rest is unknown. Recorded for this sample are more than 15,000 clones; 65% to 75% of them occurred a single time. 20% to 25% of the sample goes to the ten largest clones.

This material consisted of CD4+ T cells from PBMCs cultured with SARS-CoV-2 spike peptides, taken after COVID-19 vaccination. According to the study, the label for this sample's cell subset or site signals: SARS-CoV-2 spike overlapping peptide pool stimulation. Source of these receptors: a human donor who had a prior SARS-CoV-2 infection.

This clone has only one observation. V gene TRBV4-1 combines with J gene TRBJ1-2; D may be TRBD1 (5 bases). This CDR3 region has 16 residues. V lost 1 base and J lost 8, with 20 bases in between. From germline, CDR1 is MGHRA and CDR2 YSYEKL. CDR3 coding DNA: TGCGCCAGCAGCCAAGTCGCCAGGGAAGGAGTACAGGGCTACACCTTC. Protein: CASSQVAREGVQGYTF.

The chain has TRBV28 and TRBJ1-5; D remains ambiguous. The germline CDR1 and CDR2 sequences are MDHEN and SYDVKM. Deletions cut 8 bases from V and 3 bases from J, with 20 bases between. The CDR3 consists of 16 residues. This CDR3 reads CASGQNREGPNQPQHF. In nucleotides, the CDR3 is TGTGCCAGCGGGCAAAACCGGGAGGGCCCCAATCAGCCCCAGCATTTT. The variable domain in full, with the rest retrieved from reference TRBV28 and TRBJ1-5, is DVKVTQSSRYLVKRTGEKVFLECVQDMDHENMFWYRQDPGLGLRLIYFSYDVKMKEKGDIPEGYSVSREKKERFSLILESASTNQTSMYLCASGQNREGPNQPQHFGDGTRLSIL.

The rearrangement joins TRBV7-9 to TRBJ2-5, with D unclear. CDR3 length: 14 amino acids. Germline V gene data show CDR1 as SEHNR and CDR2 as FQNEAQ (reference sequence). V was pared by 5 bases and J by 5 bases, with 15 bases between. The DNA for the CDR3 is TGTGCCAGCAGCCTAAGACGGAGATCGGAGACCCAGTACTTC. It yields the protein CASSLRRRSETQYF.

This clone was detected a few times. V is TRBV19 and J is TRBJ2-7; TRBD1 is a possible D gene (6 bases). The CDR3 totals 12 residues. V lost 8 bases and J 3 bases, leaving 11 bases between the germline ends. Germline CDR1 and CDR2: LNHDA and SQIVND (reference sequence). This CDR3 reads CASSPGDYEQYF. The DNA for the CDR3 is TGTGCCAGTTCCCCAGGGGACTACGAGCAGTACTTC. The full variable domain, in which reference TRBV19 and TRBJ2-7 provide the parts outside the CDR3, is DGGITQSPKYLFRKEGQNVTLSCEQNLNHDAMYWYRQDPGQGLRLIYYSQIVNDFQKGDIAEGYSVSREKKESFPLTVTSAQKNPTAFYLCASSPGDYEQYFGPGTRLTVT.

This clone appeared once. The chain couples TRBV6-2 or TRBV6-3 to TRBJ2-1; D is perhaps TRBD2 (6 bases). The CDR3 spans 15 residues. Germline V gives CDR1 MNHEY, CDR2 SVGEGT. Trimming shortened V by 1 base and J by 4 bases, and 11 bases separated the two germline ends. The chain's CDR3 is CASSYLASEYNEQFF. The CDR3 bases are TGTGCCAGCAGTTACTTGGCTAGCGAGTACAATGAGCAGTTCTTC.

The chain recombines TRBV7-2 with TRBJ1-1; D unclear. Germline V lookup: CDR1 SGHTA, CDR2 FQGNSA. The CDR3 covers 13 residues. V was clipped by 5 bases and J by 3 bases, with 10 bases between them. The CDR3: CASSRQVDTEAFF. The DNA for the CDR3 is TGTGCCAGCAGCCGGCAGGTTGACACTGAAGCTTTCTTT.

This chain joins TRBV6-5 and TRBJ1-6, with a tentative D call TRBD1 (5 bases). The germline V gene encodes CDR1 MNHEY and CDR2 SVGAGI. Trimming took off 4 bases at V and 7 bases at J, with 14 bases between the two ends. The CDR3 totals 15 residues. The CDR3 region has the DNA TGTGCCAGCAGTTCCCCAGGGTCGTGGAATTCACCCCTCCACTTT. Translating gives CASSSPGSWNSPLHF.

This clone qualifies as medium-sized. The V gene is TRBV6-1, the J gene TRBJ1-6; TRBD1 is a possible D gene (5 bases). The germline V and J ends were trimmed by 3 bases and 11 bases, with 17 bases remaining between them. The length of the CDR3 is 15 residues. The V gene's germline CDR1 is MNHNS and CDR2 SASEGT. The CDR3 loop is CASSEQTKGTTPLHF. DNA of the CDR3: TGTGCCAGCAGTGAGCAGACAAAAGGGACGACACCCCTCCACTTT.

The chain uses TRBV9 and TRBJ2-3; 10 bases match TRBD2. Germline CDR1 reads SGDLS; CDR2 reads YYNGEE. The CDR3 runs 15 residues. V lost 3 bases and J lost 1; bases outside the gene matches: 2. CDR3: CASSASGGRTDTQYF. CDR3 bases: TGTGCCAGCAGCGCTAGCGGGGGACGCACAGATACGCAGTATTTT.

The chain uses TRBV7-2 and TRBJ1-4; D unresolved. Germline V lookup: CDR1 SGHTA, CDR2 FQGNSA. The V gene lost 2 bases and the J gene lost 0 bases, with 7 bases spanning the gap. The CDR3 has 15 residues. The CDR3 reads CASSLFGATNEKLFF. The CDR3, as DNA: TGTGCCAGCAGCTTATTCGGAGCAACTAATGAAAAACTGTTTTTT.

V usage is TRBV7-3 and J usage is TRBJ2-2; 7 bases fit TRBD1. CDR3 length: 16 residues. The J segment lost 4 bases and the V segment lost 4 bases, leaving 9 bases of the junction unmatched. Germline CDR1 and CDR2: SGHTA and FQGTGA. CDR3 sequence (DNA): TGTGCCAGCAGCTCACCAGACAGGGATTCCACCGGGGAGCTGTTTTTT. It translates to CASSSPDRDSTGELFF.

The V and J genes are TRBV28 and TRBJ2-7, with 10 bases lining up with TRBD1. Germline-derived CDR1 and CDR2 are MDHEN and SYDVKM. The CDR3 has 15 residues. V lost 5 bases to trimming and J lost 9 bases; unmatched junction nucleotides: 13. DNA of the CDR3: TGTGCCAGCAGTCCCCAACCGGGACAGGGGTTAGGGCAGTACTTC. The encoded protein is CASSPQPGQGLGQYF.

The chain joins TRBV4-3 to TRBJ2-4, with a tentative D call TRBD1 (5 bases). Germline CDR1 is LGHNA and CDR2 is YSLEER. The germline V and J ends were trimmed by 0 bases and 6 bases, with 21 bases remaining between them. The CDR3 runs to 18 residues. This chain's CDR3 is CASSQDLGLGAARNIQYF. As DNA, the CDR3 is TGCGCCAGCAGCCAAGATTTGGGATTAGGGGCGGCGAGAAACATTCAGTACTTC.